This T cell receptor beta chain was found in a study of shared clonotypes between healthy human individuals. The overall study: A couple of female and three male donors aged 18 to 49 were enrolled.

Recent acute infections and vaccinations were absent in the healthy HIV-negative adult donors. Unsorted material relied on some 90 million PBMCs as the source of genomic DNA. The CDR3 extends over 15 amino acids. Germline V gene sequence: CDR1 SGHVS, CDR2 FNYEAQ. Unsorted PBMC DNA underwent sequencing on ten immunoSEQ deep assay plates. Clones were read by immunoSEQ multiplex PCR, and TCRdb kept only the in-frame ones, dropping some. The table lists around 510,000 clones, around 80% of them singletons. As concerns this clone: An end of the junction does not agree with germline; a read error may underlie this.

The chain links TRBV7-6 to TRBJ2-1; 8 bases fit TRBD2. The sequencing sample was made of PBMCs. The receptor was isolated from a woman between 35 and 50 years old in good health. Some clones in this sample may be carry-over from other donors' samples. The CDR3 loop is CASSLDGRAYNKQFF. The CDR3 nucleotides read TGTGCCAGCAGCTTAGACGGGAGGGCATACAATAAGCAGTTCTTC. Full variable domain (rest looked up from reference TRBV7-6 and TRBJ2-1): GAGVSQSPRYKVTKRGQDVALRCDPISGHVSLYWYRQALGQGPEFLTYFNYEAQQDKSGLPNDRFSAERPEGSISTLTIQRTEQRDSAMYRCASSLDGRAYNKQFFGPGTRLTVL.